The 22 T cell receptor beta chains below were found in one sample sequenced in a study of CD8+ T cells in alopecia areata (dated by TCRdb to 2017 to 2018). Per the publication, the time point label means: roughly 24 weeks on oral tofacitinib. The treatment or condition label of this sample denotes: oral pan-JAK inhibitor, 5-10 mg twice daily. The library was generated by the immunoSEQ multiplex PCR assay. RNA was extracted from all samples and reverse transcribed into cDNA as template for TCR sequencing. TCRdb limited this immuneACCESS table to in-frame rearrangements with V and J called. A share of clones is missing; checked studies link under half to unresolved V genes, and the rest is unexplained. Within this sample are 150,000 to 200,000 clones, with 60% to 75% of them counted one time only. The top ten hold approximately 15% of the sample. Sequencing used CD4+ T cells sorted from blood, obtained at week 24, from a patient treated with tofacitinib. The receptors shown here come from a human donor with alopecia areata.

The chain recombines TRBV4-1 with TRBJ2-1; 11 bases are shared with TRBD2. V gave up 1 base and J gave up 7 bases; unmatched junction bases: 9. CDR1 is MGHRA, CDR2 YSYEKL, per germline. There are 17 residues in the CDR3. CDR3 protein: CASSQGTGTSGLNEQFF. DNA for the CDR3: TGCGCCAGCAGCCAAGGAACCGGGACTAGCGGTTTAAATGAGCAGTTCTTC.

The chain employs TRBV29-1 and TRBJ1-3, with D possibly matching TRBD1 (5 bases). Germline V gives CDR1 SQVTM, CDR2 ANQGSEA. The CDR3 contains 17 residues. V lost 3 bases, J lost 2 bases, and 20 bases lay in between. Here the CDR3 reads CSVEEGLGKQAGNTIYF. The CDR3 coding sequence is TGCAGCGTTGAGGAGGGGTTGGGGAAACAAGCTGGAAACACCATATATTTT.

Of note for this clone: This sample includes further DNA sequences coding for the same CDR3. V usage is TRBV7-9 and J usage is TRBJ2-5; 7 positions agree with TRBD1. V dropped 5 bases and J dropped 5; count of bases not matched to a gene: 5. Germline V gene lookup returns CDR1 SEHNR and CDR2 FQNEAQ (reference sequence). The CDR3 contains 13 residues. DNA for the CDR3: TGTGCCAGCAGCCCTAGGGGGCCGGAGACCCAGTACTTC. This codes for CASSPRGPETQYF. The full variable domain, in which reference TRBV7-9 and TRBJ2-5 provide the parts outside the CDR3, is DTGVSQNPRHKITKRGQNVTFRCDPISEHNRLYWYRQTLGQGPEFLTYFQNEAQLEKSRLLSDRFSAERPKGSFSTLEIQRTEQGDSAMYLCASSPRGPETQYFGPGTRLLVL.

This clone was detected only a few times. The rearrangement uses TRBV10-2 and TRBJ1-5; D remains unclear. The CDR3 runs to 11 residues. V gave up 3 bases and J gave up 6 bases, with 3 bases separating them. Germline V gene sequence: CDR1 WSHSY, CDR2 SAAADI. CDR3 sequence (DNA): TGCGCCAGCAGTGATGGTCAGCCCCAGCATTTT. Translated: CASSDGQPQHF.

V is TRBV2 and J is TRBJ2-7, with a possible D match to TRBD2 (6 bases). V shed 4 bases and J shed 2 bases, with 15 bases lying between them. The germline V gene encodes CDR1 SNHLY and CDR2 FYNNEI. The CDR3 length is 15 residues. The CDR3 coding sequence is TGTGCCAGCAGTGGTGGGGCGGGGATGCCCTACGAGCAGTACTTC. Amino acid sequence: CASSGGAGMPYEQYF.

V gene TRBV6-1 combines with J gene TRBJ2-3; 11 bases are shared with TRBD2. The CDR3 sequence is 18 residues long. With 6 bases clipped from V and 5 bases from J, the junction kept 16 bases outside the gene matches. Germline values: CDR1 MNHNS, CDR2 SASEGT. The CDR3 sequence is CASSETSGGSSRRDTQYF. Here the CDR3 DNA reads TGTGCCAGCAGCGAAACTAGCGGGGGATCGAGCCGTAGAGATACGCAGTATTTT.

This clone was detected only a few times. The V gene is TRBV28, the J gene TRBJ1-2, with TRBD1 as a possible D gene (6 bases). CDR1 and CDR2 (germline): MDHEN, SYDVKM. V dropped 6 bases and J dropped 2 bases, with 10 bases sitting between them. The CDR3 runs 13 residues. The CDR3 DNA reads TGTGCCAGCAGCGACAGGAAGAACTATGGCTACACCTTC. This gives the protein CASSDRKNYGYTF.

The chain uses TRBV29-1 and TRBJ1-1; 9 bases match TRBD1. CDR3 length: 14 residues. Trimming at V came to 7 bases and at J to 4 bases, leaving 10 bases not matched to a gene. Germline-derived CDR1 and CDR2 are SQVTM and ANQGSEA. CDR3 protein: CSAPGQGNITEAFF. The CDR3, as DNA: TGCAGCGCCCCGGGACAGGGAAATATCACTGAAGCTTTCTTT.

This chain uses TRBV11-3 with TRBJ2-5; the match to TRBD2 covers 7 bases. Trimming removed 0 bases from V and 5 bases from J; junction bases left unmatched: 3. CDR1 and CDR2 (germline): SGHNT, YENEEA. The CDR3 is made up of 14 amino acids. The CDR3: CASSLEDGRETQYF. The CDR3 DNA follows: TGTGCCAGCAGCTTAGAGGACGGGAGGGAGACCCAGTACTTC.

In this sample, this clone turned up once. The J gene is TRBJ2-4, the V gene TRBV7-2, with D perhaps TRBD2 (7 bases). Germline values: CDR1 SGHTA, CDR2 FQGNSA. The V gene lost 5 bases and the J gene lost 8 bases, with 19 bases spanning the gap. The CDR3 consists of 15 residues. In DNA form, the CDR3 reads TGTGCCAGCAGCGCCCCACAGGGACGGGGGGACATTCAGTACTTC. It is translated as CASSAPQGRGDIQYF.

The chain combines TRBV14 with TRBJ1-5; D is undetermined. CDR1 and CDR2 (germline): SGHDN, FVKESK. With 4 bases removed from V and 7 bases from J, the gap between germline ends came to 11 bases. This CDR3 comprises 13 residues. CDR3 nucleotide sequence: TGTGCCAGCAGCCTCTTCGCGGGGCAGCCCCAGCATTTT. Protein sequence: CASSLFAGQPQHF.

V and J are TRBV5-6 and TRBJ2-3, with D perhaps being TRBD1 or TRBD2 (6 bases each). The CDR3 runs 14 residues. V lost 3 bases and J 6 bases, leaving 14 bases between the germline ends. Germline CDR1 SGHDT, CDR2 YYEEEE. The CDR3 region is CASSSLRGVDTQYF. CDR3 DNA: TGTGCCAGCAGCTCCCTAAGGGGGGTTGATACGCAGTATTTT.

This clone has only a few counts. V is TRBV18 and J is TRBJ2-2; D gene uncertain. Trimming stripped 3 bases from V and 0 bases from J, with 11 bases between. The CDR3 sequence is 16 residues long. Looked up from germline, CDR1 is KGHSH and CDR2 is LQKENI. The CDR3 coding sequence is TGTGCCAGCTCACCTCCCGGCAGGACGAACACCGGGGAGCTGTTTTTT. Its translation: CASSPPGRTNTGELFF.

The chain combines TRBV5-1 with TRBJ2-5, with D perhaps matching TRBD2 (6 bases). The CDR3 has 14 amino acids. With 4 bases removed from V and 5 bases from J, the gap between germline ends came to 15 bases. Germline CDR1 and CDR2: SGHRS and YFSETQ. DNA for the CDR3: TGCGCCAGCAGCATAAGCCTAGCGACGGAGACCCAGTACTTC. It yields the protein CASSISLATETQYF.

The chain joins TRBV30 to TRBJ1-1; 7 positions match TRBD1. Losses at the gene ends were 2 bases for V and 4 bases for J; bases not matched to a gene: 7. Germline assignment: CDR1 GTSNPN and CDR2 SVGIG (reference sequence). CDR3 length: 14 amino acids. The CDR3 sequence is CAWSRTTGITEAFF. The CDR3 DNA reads TGTGCCTGGAGTAGAACGACAGGGATCACTGAAGCTTTCTTT.

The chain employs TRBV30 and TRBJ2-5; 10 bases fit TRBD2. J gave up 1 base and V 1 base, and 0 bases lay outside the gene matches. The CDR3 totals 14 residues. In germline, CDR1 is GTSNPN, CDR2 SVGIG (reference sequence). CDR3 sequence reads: CAWSGTSGQETQYF. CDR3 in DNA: TGTGCCTGGAGTGGGACTAGCGGCCAAGAGACCCAGTACTTC. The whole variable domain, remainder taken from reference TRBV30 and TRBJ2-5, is SQTIHQWPATLVQPVGSPLSLECTVEGTSNPNLYWYRQAAGRGLQLLFYSVGIGQISSEVPQNLSASRPQDRQFILSSKKLLLSDSGFYLCAWSGTSGQETQYFGPGTRLLVL.

The CDR3 spells CAWSLNEQFF. The CDR3 DNA is TGTGCCTGGAGCCTCAATGAGCAGTTCTTC. The chain employs TRBV30 and TRBJ2-1; D not resolved. CDR1 and CDR2 from the germline V gene are GTSNPN and SVGIG (reference sequence). The CDR3 is made up of 10 amino acids. V was clipped by 3 bases and J by 6 bases, with 3 bases between them.

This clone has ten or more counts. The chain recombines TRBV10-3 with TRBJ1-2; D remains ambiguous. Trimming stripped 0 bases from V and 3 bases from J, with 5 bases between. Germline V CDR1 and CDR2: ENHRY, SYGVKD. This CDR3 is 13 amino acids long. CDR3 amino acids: CAISESKYYGYTF. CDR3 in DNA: TGTGCCATCAGTGAGTCTAAGTACTATGGCTACACCTTC.

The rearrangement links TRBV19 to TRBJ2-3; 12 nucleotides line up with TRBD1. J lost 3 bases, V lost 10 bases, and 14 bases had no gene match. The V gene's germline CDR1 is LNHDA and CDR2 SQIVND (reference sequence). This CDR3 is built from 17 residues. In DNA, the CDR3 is TGTGCCACGGCTCCCGGGACAGGGGGCTATGATACAGATACGCAGTATTTT. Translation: CATAPGTGGYDTDTQYF.

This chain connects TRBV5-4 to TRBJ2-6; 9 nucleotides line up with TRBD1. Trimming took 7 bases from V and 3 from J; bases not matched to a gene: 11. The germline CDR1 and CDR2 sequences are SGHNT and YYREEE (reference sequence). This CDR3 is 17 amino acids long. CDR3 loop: CASRSGQGRRGANVLTF. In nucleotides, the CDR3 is TGTGCCAGCCGCTCCGGACAGGGGCGCCGTGGGGCCAACGTCCTGACTTTC.

CDR3 amino acids: CSAWDKAPYNEQFF. CDR3 sequence (DNA): TGCAGCGCCTGGGACAAGGCCCCTTACAATGAGCAGTTCTTC. The genes are TRBV29-1 and TRBJ2-1; the D gene is possibly TRBD1 (6 bases). V lost 7 bases and J lost 4, with 17 bases in between. This CDR3 region has 14 residues. The germline V gene has CDR1 SQVTM and CDR2 ANQGSEA.

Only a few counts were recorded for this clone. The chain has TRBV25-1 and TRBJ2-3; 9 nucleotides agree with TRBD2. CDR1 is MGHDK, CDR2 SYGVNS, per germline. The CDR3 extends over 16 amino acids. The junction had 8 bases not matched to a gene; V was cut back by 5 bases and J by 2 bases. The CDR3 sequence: CASSQRGAITTDTQYF. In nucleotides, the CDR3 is TGTGCCAGCAGTCAGCGGGGGGCAATTACCACAGATACGCAGTATTTT. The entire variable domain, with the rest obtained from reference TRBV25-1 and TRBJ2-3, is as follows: EADIYQTPRYLVIGTGKKITLECSQTMGHDKMYWYQQDPGMELHLIHYSYGVNSTEKGDLSSESTVSRIRTEHFPLTLESARPSHTSQYLCASSQRGAITTDTQYFGPGTRLTVL.